This entry concerns a single T cell receptor beta chain. This clonotype was seen a few times. Which antigen it targets is not known. No qualities accompany the bases; no much larger clone lies one base away. Receptor amplification or capture employed RT-PCR. The reads were generated on an Illumina HiSeq 2500. In-frame beta chains were kept once TCRdb had trimmed the public reads at Q25 with fastp and called clones with MiXCR. CDR3 protein sequences are deduplicated, and each keeps its most common genes and DNA. Recorded for this sample are 150,000 to 200,000 distinct CDR3 sequences; approximately 12% of them occurred a single time. The ten largest clonotypes hold over 25% of the sample. This sample was taken from a study of response to subunit inactivated influenza vaccine listed by TCRdb under 2018. Notes on the research overall: Deep quantitative T cell receptor repertoire profiling was used in the study to track responses to a trivalent subunit inactivated influenza vaccine.

CDR1 and CDR2 were assigned from the germline V gene (reference sequence) as SEHNR and FQNEAQ. At the junction V is shortened by 5 bases and J by 2 bases, with 16 bases in between. The CDR3 sequence holds 16 residues, the cysteine and phenylalanine included. The read is trimmed to its CDR3 DNA, 48 bases read in frame from base 1. On the study overall, not on this receptor specifically: It was suggested by the authors that each seasonal influenza vaccination may recruit only a limited number of new T cells.

This sample was shared with a second study, whose subject was T cells expressing NK-cell markers. As the second study states: TCR beta cDNA libraries were made by 5'RACE template switching that added a universal primer site and unique molecular identifiers. In sorted CD3+CD56+NKG2C+, CD3+CD56+NKG2C- and CD3+CD56-NKG2C+ T-cell subsets from several donors, TCR beta-chain repertoires were profiled. Among the eight sequenced donors, only one was HCMV-seronegative, while the other seven were HCMV-seropositive. In several experiments an anti-gammadeltaTCR antibody was added to restrict sorting to alphabetaTCR-expressing T cells. In 5 to 7 donors, the dominant CD3+CD56+NKG2C+ clonotypes ranked among the top 10 CD8+ clonotypes, making up about 1.0-7.0% of CD8+ T cells. Those dominant clonotypes were again the most abundant among CD3+CD56-NKG2C+ cells in four donors, at about 28.3-60.1%. Whether the expanded NKG2C-expressing T cell clones were specific for HCMV antigens was left unclear. The study sequenced eight donors, all healthy volunteers chosen at random: three men and five women. To determine HCMV serostatus, a commercial ELISA kit was used to detect HCMV-specific IgG in serum. Peripheral blood mononuclear cells were isolated from blood by Ficoll density gradient centrifugation. Using Miltenyi isolation kits, CD4+ and CD8+ T cells were isolated from PBMC through magnetic immunoseparation. cDNA synthesis was primed from the TCR beta constant segment, followed by two successive PCR amplification steps. Libraries were sequenced as 2 x 150 bp reads on Illumina HiSeq 2000/2500, MiSeq or NextSeq. MIGEC handled demultiplexing of the reads and grouping by UMI, while MiTCR was used to assemble and quantify clonotypes. To remove erroneous sequences, TCR cDNA sequences were retained only when supported by two or more reads. The tcR package was used for downstream repertoire analysis, and clonotypes were matched between fractions using CDR3 nucleotide sequence together with V segment. Antigen specificity was annotated against VDJdb with VDJmatch, allowing one amino acid substitution in CDR3.

In this chain, TRBV7-9 is recombined with TRBJ2-1; the D gene is possibly TRBD2, with 6 bases matching. The sample was CD8+ T cells sorted from PBMCs, taken about 13 days after vaccination. The source of this sequence is a middle-aged man who received an inactivated influenza vaccine. Donor details come from another sample of the same person, matched by shared clones. The nucleotide sequence is given as TGTGCCAGCAGCCACAGCGGACTAAGGGCCTACAATGAGCAGTTCTTC. This yields the protein CASSHSGLRAYNEQFF. With all but the CDR3 taken from the reference TRBV7-9 and TRBJ2-1 genes, the full variable domain is: DTGVSQNPRHKITKRGQNVTFRCDPISEHNRLYWYRQTLGQGPEFLTYFQNEAQLEKSRLLSDRFSAERPKGSFSTLEIQRTEQGDSAMYLCASSHSGLRAYNEQFFGPGTRLTVL.